This entry describes one T cell receptor (beta chain). Its recognized antigen is unknown. Nothing much larger sits one base from this clone, and base qualities are not available. From cysteine to phenylalanine, the CDR3 is 13 amino acids long. The kept DNA is CDR3 alone, 39 bases in frame from the first base. At the junction V is shortened by 6 bases and J by 4 bases, with 12 bases in between. From the germline V gene, CDR1 is SGHVS and CDR2 is FNYEAQ. Patients with autoimmune disease history or receiving systemic immunosuppression were excluded from the trial. In every dose cohort, peripheral blood was drawn for TCR sequencing at baseline, cycle 4 day 1, and cycle 7 day 1. Samples came from an open-label, multicenter, first-in-human phase I dose-escalation trial of ivuxolimab. Adults with locally advanced or metastatic head and neck squamous cell, hepatocellular, melanoma or renal cell carcinoma were enrolled in the trial. Before TCR sequencing, CD4+ T cells and CD8+ T cells from peripheral blood were sorted into separate populations.

The sample comes from a study of OX40 agonist ivuxolimab in advanced cancers. In the study overall: Ivuxolimab, which targeted the costimulatory receptor OX40 (CD134), was an agonistic, fully human IgG2 monoclonal antibody. Peripheral TCRbeta sequencing aimed to test whether ivuxolimab altered TCR sequence diversity and caused clonal T-cell expansion. Among the roughly 52 dose-escalation patients, about 20 had hepatocellular carcinoma, roughly 15 melanoma, 9 renal cell carcinoma and 9 head and neck cancer. Three dose-escalation patients achieved partial responses, one with hepatocellular carcinoma and two with cutaneous melanoma. Intravenous ivuxolimab was administered to patients every 2 weeks at six dose levels: 0.01, 0.1, 0.3, 1.5, 3 and 10 mg/kg. Patients were allowed to have had prior anti-PD-1, anti-PD-L1 or anti-CTLA-4 therapy, and around two fifths of the dose-escalation patients had been treated with checkpoint inhibitors. The monotherapy dose-escalation portion (N ≈ 50 patients) of the phase I ivuxolimab trial is reported in the paper. In the dose-escalation cohort, more than 75% of patients were male, and the mean age was roughly 60 years, with a range of roughly 20 to 80. What the work shows at the level of the full study, not this receptor alone: Antigen specificity was not determined for the clonally expanded peripheral T cells. In the 0.1-3.0 mg/kg groups, partial responders were among the patients with the lowest normalized peripheral clonal expansion, particularly in CD8+ T cells. Low levels of normalized T-cell clonal expansion were also seen in some patients who did not respond. After ivuxolimab, CD8+ T cells had more expanded clones than CD4+ T cells on average. At doses of 0.1 to 3.0 mg/kg, clonal expansion of both CD4+ and CD8+ T cells in blood was seen between baseline and week 6.

For sequencing of the TCRbeta CDR3 region, genomic DNA was extracted from the sorted cells. The immunoSEQ Assay was used to sequence the TCRbeta CDR3 regions. TCRdb retrieved this table from immuneACCESS and kept in-frame rearrangements only. Not all clones are present; in checked studies, unresolved V genes account for under half, and no reason is known for the remainder. The sample contains tens of thousands of clones, 90% of them found a single time. The ten largest clones capture less than 30% of the sample. This sequence uses TRBV7-6 and TRBJ1-1; the D segment could be TRBD1, given 5 matching bases. This sample comprised CD4+ or CD8+ T cells sorted from blood, obtained in a trial of the OX40 agonist ivuxolimab. The source is an adult with an advanced solid tumor such as melanoma, head and neck, liver or kidney cancer. Read as DNA, the sequence is TGTGCCAGCAGGTCGGGGGGGGGCACTGAAGCTTTCTTT. This encodes CASRSGGGTEAFF.